Below are 2 T cell receptor beta chains sequenced from a single sample in a study of regulatory T cells in long-lasting Graves disease. Time point: newly diagnosed GD, antithyroid drugs for less than 3 months. Preparation of the TCR library used RNA extracted from PBMCs. Arm-PCR of CDR3 regions and iRepertoire HTBI primers were the basis on which TCR beta libraries were built. From the multiplex PCR reads, TCRdb called clonotypes with MiXCR, one entry per CDR3 protein. The sample contains over 400,000 distinct CDR3 sequences, 12% to 15% of which appear only once. This sample also belongs to another study, concerning T cells in Graves' hyperthyroidism and ophthalmopathy.

The material was peripheral blood mononuclear cells (PBMCs), obtained at new diagnosis, from a patient treated with antithyroid drugs. These receptors came from a woman aged 45-65 years with Graves disease.

Notes on this clonotype: This may be a read error: a much more frequent sequence differs by one nucleotide. The V call is TRBV7-2, the J call TRBJ1-4; D perhaps matches TRBD1 (5 bases). The CDR3 has 15 residues. Germline V gene lookup returns CDR1 SGHTA and CDR2 FQGNSA. The CDR3 DNA reads TGTGCCAGCAGCGTCAGGGAGCAGGCTAATGAAAAACTGTTATTT. Its protein is CASSVREQANEKLLF.

This clonotype turned up a few times. In DNA form, the CDR3 reads TGTGCCAGCAGTGAGCAGGGACAGAGGGCCCACGAGCAGTACTTC. This sequence encodes CASSEQGQRAHEQYF. V usage is TRBV2 and J usage is TRBJ2-7; 7 nucleotides align to TRBD1. Germline CDR1 is SNHLY and CDR2 is FYNNEI. The CDR3 has 15 amino acids. V shed 3 bases and J 5 bases; nucleotides not matched to a gene: 10.